This T cell receptor (beta chain) was retrieved from a study of blood T cell repertoires in COVID-19. Background on the study: Sites in the United States, Italy and Spain provided acute and convalescent COVID-19 samples. Sample material is recorded as cDNA or gDNA derived from T cells, B-cell-depleted T cells, or PBMCs.

CDR1 KGHSH and CDR2 LQKENI come from the germline V gene. V lost 3 bases and J lost 6, with 9 bases in between. This CDR3 spans 14 amino acids. In the authors' workflow: Amplified reference gene primers provided the basis for estimating nucleated cell counts. The protocol was immunoSEQ multiplex PCR, while the TCRdb copy is restricted to in-frame clones and leaves out a portion. The DNA gave D and trimming, while V, J and clone size come from that table. Counted here are approximately 62,000 clones, 75% to 85% occurring once; the ten biggest clones make up 15%. Sequencing used peripheral blood. The V gene is TRBV18, the J gene TRBJ1-6; D ambiguous. This clonotype was sampled from an older man with acute or convalescent COVID-19. The CDR3 sequence is CASSPRRGNSPLHF. As DNA, the CDR3 is TGTGCCAGCTCACCGCGGCGCGGTAATTCACCCCTCCACTTT. The variable domain in full, completed from reference TRBV18 and TRBJ1-6, reads NAGVMQNPRHLVRRRGQEARLRCSPMKGHSHVYWYRQLPEEGLKFMVYLQKENIIDESGMPKERFSAEFPKEGPSILRIQQVVRGDSAAYFCASSPRRGNSPLHFGNGTRLTVT.